A selection of T cell receptor beta chains follows, all from one sample in a study of glioma-infiltrating T cells. TCRdb itself ran the multiplex PCR reads through MiXCR, one entry per CDR3 protein. This sample has under 150,000 distinct CDR3 sequences, with around 25% found just once. Sequencing was carried out using glioma tissue, nonneoplastic brain tissue, or PBMCs (not recorded which). The receptors stem from a human donor with low-grade glioma or glioblastoma, undergoing nonglioma brain surgery, or in good health (not recorded which). CDR3s include the opening cysteine and the closing phenylalanine or tryptophan. The order of the fields is V gene, D gene, clone size, J gene, CDR3 DNA, CDR3 protein. D genes are given only for firm matches. The listing skips clone size in some rows; elsewhere it reads once, few, many or a size class.

TRBV20-1	-	many	TRBJ1-4	TGCAGTGCTAGAGAGTGGGGAAGACGGGGCGAAAAACTGTTTTTT	CSAREWGRRGEKLFF
TRBV5-1	-	few	TRBJ2-3	TGCGCCAGCAGCTCATCAGATACGCAGTATTTT	CASSSSDTQYF
TRBV18	TRBD1	few	TRBJ1-1	TGTGCCAGCTCCCAGGACAGGGGGGCCACTGAAGCTTTCTTT	CASSQDRGATEAFF
TRBV5-1	-	few	TRBJ2-1	TGCGCCAGCATTGTCTGGTACAATGAGCAGTTCTTC	CASIVWYNEQFF
TRBV2	TRBD2	-	TRBJ2-5	TGTGCCAGCAGCGCCTCGACTAGCGGGGAAGGGACCCAGTACTTC	CASSASTSGEGTQYF
TRBV20-1	-	many	TRBJ2-1	TGCAGTGCTAGAGTAGGGGGGAGCTCCTACAATGAGCAGTTCTTC	CSARVGGSSYNEQFF
TRBV24-1	-	-	TRBJ2-2	TGTGCCACCAGTGATTTGACATACACCGGGGAGCTGTTTTTT	CATSDLTYTGELFF
TRBV24-1	-	many	TRBJ1-5	TGTGCCACCAGTGATCCCAGGGATAGCAATCAGCCCCAGCATTTT	CATSDPRDSNQPQHF
TRBV4-2	-	-	TRBJ2-3	TGTGCCAGCAGCCAAGAGGAGGGCCTAGGGGCAGATACGCAGTATTTT	CASSQEEGLGADTQYF
TRBV5-1	TRBD2	few	TRBJ2-3	TGCGCCAGCAGCTTTTCGCGGGGGGACCGAAAAGATACGCAGTATTTT	CASSFSRGDRKDTQYF
TRBV3-1	-	-	TRBJ1-5	TGTGCCAGCAGCCAGACGGTGGTGCAGCCCCAGCATTTT	CASSQTVVQPQHF
TRBV6-2/TRBV6-3	-	many	TRBJ1-5	TGTGCCAGCAGTTACGTGCCCGCAGGTCAGCCCCAGCATTTT	CASSYVPAGQPQHF
TRBV19	-	few	TRBJ2-6	TGTGCCAGTACCCTCTGGGGGTGGAGGTCTGGGGCCAACGTCCTGACTTTC	CASTLWGWRSGANVLTF
TRBV7-3	-	once	TRBJ2-2	TGTGCCAGCAGCCCTCGGGCAGATCCCACCGGGGAGCTGTTTTTT	CASSPRADPTGELFF
TRBV18	-	-	TRBJ1-6	TGTGCCAGCTCACTGGACAGTCATTCACCCCTCCACTTT	CASSLDSHSPLHF
TRBV6-1	-	many	TRBJ1-1	TGTGCCAGCCAACTGGGTAGGAACACTGAAGCTTTCTTT	CASQLGRNTEAFF
TRBV6-1	-	few	TRBJ2-1	TGTGCCAGCAGTGAAGACTGGGGGGCCAATAACAATGAGCAGTTCTTC	CASSEDWGANNNEQFF
TRBV11-3	-	-	TRBJ2-2	-	CACSAGGSRLTGELFF
TRBV20-1	TRBD2	-	TRBJ2-3	TGCAGTGCACGCGGGGGGTTAGATACGCAGTATTTT	CSARGGLDTQYF
TRBV6-1	TRBD1	medium-sized	TRBJ1-1	TGTGCCAGCAGCCAGACGGGACAGGGTGCCAACACTGAAGCTTTCTTT	CASSQTGQGANTEAFF
TRBV7-9	TRBD1	-	TRBJ2-5	TGTGCCAGCAGCTTAGGGACAGGGTCAAGTCAAGAGACCCAGTACTTC	CASSLGTGSSQETQYF
TRBV20-1	TRBD1	many	TRBJ2-3	TGCAGTGCTAGGGTCCCGGGACAGGACACAGATACGCAGTATTTT	CSARVPGQDTDTQYF
TRBV30	-	-	TRBJ1-2	TGTGCCTGGAGAAGGGTCGACTATGGCTACACCTTC	CAWRRVDYGYTF
TRBV7-2	-	-	TRBJ2-6	TGTGCCAGTAGTATTTGGGTTCCTGGGGCCAACGTCCTGACTTTC	CASSIWVPGANVLTF
TRBV2	TRBD1	-	TRBJ1-3	TGTGCCAGCAGTAGGACAGGGGTCCGGTTTGGAAACACCATATATTTT	CASSRTGVRFGNTIYF
TRBV28	-	few	TRBJ1-1	TGTGCCAGCAATAGAGCCACAGGGATGAACACTGAAGCTTTCTTT	CASNRATGMNTEAFF
TRBV12-3/TRBV12-4	-	-	TRBJ2-1	TGTGCCAGCTCTCCTACCCCGTCCCCTTACAATGAGCAGTTCTTC	CASSPTPSPYNEQFF
TRBV12-3/TRBV12-4	-	once	TRBJ2-3	TGTGCCAGCCTCCAGGATACGCAGTATTTT	CASLQDTQYF
TRBV6-1	-	many	TRBJ1-1	TGTGCCAGCAGGGTGGGTACAGGGAAAACTGAAGCTTTCTTT	CASRVGTGKTEAFF
TRBV20-1	-	-	TRBJ2-3	TGCAGTGCTTTCGAGGCCCCGGGAACTGAAGATACGCAGTATTTT	CSAFEAPGTEDTQYF
TRBV12-3/TRBV12-4	-	-	TRBJ1-5	TGTGCCAGCAGTGGGGGGGTAGGGGATCAGCCCCAGCATTTT	CASSGGVGDQPQHF
TRBV6-6	-	few	TRBJ2-1	TGTGCCAGCAGTTACTCGGGGGCCGGGCAGTTCTTC	CASSYSGAGQFF
TRBV7-7	TRBD2	-	TRBJ2-1	TGTGCTAGCAGCCCGACTAGCGTAAATCACAATGAGCAGTTCTTC	CASSPTSVNHNEQFF
TRBV20-1	TRBD2	-	TRBJ2-3	TGCAGTGCTAGAGATGGGTTCGGGGGGGCCGGTGATACGCAGTATTTT	CSARDGFGGAGDTQYF
TRBV15	-	many	TRBJ2-1	TGTGCCACCAGCAAGGGGGGGAGCTCCTACAATGAGCAGTTCTTC	CATSKGGSSYNEQFF
TRBV7-2	-	many	TRBJ2-3	TGTGCCAGCAGCTTGCGCGGACTTAGCACAGATACGCAGTATTTT	CASSLRGLSTDTQYF
TRBV28	-	-	TRBJ1-5	TGTGCCAGCAGTTTATTTCGTCTAGAGGGCCCCTATAGCAATCAGCCCCAGCATTTT	CASSLFRLEGPYSNQPQHF
TRBV19	-	once	TRBJ1-1	TGTGCCAGTAGTATTGGGGAAGTCACTGAAGCTTTCTTT	CASSIGEVTEAFF
TRBV27	-	many	TRBJ1-5	TGTGCCAGCAGGGTCGCCCCGAGCCAGCCCCAGCATTTT	CASRVAPSQPQHF
TRBV20-1	-	-	TRBJ1-6	TGCAGTGCTGCACCCAAGACCCTCCACTTT	CSAAPKTLHF
TRBV20-1	-	few	TRBJ1-2	TGCAGTGCTAGTCACAACCGAGCGTGGGGCGGCTACACCTTC	CSASHNRAWGGYTF
TRBV15	-	many	TRBJ2-2	TGTGCCACCAGCAGAAAACTGGGGACCGGGGAGCTGTTTTTT	CATSRKLGTGELFF
TRBV12-3/TRBV12-4	-	many	TRBJ1-5	TGTGCCAGCAGTTTGGGTCAGCCCCAGCATTTT	CASSLGQPQHF
TRBV19	-	-	TRBJ2-1	TGTGCCAGTAGTATAAGTGGGTTGAATGAGCAGTTCTTC	CASSISGLNEQFF
TRBV12-3/TRBV12-4	-	few	TRBJ2-3	TGTGCCAGCAGTTTAAGGGCCAGGGGAGGAGATACGCAGTATTTT	CASSLRARGGDTQYF
TRBV10-1	-	few	TRBJ1-5	TGCGCCAGCAGTGGGAAGTCCCAGACCAATCAGCCCCAGCATTTT	CASSGKSQTNQPQHF